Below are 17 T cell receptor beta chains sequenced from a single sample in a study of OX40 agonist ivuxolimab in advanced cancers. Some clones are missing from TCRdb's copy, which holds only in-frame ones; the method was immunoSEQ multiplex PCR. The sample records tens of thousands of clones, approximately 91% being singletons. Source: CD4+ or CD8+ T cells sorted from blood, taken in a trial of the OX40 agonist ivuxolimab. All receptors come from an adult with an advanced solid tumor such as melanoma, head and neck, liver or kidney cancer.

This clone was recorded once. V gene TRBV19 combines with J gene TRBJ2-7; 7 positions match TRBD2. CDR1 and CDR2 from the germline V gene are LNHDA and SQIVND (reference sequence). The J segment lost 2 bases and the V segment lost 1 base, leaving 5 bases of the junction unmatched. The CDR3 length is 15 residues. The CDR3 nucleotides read TGTGCCAGTAGTATAGCCAGCGGGGCTACCTACGAGCAGTACTTC. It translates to CASSIASGATYEQYF.

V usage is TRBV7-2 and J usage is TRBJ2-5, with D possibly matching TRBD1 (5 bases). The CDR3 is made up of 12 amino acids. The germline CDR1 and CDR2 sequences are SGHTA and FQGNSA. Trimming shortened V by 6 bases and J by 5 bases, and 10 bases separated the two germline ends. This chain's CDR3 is CASSESGETQYF. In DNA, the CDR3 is TGTGCCAGCAGTGAGTCAGGGGAGACCCAGTACTTC.

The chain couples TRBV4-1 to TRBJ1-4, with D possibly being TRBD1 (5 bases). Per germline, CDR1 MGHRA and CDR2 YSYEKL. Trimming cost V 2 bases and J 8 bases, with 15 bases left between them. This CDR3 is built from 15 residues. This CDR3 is CASSQLGTYGEKLFF. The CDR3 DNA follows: TGCGCCAGCAGCCAATTAGGGACCTACGGGGAAAAACTGTTTTTT.

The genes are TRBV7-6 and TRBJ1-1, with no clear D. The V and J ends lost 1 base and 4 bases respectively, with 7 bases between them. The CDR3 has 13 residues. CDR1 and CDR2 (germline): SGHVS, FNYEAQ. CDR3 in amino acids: CASSLGAGTEAFF. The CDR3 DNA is TGTGCCAGCAGCTTAGGGGCGGGCACTGAAGCTTTCTTT. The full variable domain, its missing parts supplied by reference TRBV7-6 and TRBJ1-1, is GAGVSQSPRYKVTKRGQDVALRCDPISGHVSLYWYRQALGQGPEFLTYFNYEAQQDKSGLPNDRFSAERPEGSISTLTIQRTEQRDSAMYRCASSLGAGTEAFFGQGTRLTVV.

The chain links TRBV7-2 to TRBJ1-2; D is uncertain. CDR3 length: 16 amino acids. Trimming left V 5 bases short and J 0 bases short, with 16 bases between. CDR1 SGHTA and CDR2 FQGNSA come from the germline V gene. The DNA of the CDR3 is TGTGCCAGCAGCCTCTCCCCCGCTCCTGCTAACTATGGCTACACCTTC. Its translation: CASSLSPAPANYGYTF.

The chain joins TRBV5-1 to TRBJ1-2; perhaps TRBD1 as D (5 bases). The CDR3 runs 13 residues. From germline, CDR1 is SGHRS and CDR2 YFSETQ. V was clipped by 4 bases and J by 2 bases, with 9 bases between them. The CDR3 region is CASSPDTNYGYTF. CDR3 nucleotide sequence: TGCGCCAGCAGCCCGGACACCAACTATGGCTACACCTTC.

The CDR3 here is CASRGLVTGELFF. DNA of the CDR3: TGTGCCAGTAGGGGACTAGTTACCGGGGAGCTGTTTTTT. The rearrangement joins TRBV19 to TRBJ2-2, with 8 bases identical to TRBD2. This CDR3 region has 13 residues. Germline CDR1 is LNHDA and CDR2 is SQIVND (reference sequence). J lost 5 bases, V lost 6 bases, and 2 bases had no gene match.

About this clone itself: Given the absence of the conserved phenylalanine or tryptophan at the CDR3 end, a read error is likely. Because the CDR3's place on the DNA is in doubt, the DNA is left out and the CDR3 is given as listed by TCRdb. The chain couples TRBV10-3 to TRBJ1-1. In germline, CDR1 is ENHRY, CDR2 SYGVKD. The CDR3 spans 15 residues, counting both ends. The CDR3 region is CAISESPSAGRPLQR.

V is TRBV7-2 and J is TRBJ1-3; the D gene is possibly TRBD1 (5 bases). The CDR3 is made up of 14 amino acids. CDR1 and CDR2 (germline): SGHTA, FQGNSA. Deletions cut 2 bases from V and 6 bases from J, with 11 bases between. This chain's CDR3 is CASSLSTGSNTIYF. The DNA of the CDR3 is TGTGCCAGCAGCTTAAGTACAGGCTCAAACACCATATATTTT.

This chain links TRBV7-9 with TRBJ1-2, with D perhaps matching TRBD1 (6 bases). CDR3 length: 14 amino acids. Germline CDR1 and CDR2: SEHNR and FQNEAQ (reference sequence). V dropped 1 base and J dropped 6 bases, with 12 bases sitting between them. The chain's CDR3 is CASSLGWGPDGYTF. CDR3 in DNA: TGTGCCAGCAGCTTAGGATGGGGGCCCGATGGCTACACCTTC.

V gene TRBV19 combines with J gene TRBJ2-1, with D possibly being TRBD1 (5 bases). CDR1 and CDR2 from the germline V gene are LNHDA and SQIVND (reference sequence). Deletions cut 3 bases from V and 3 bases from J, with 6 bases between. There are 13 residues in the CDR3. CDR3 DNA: TGTGCCAGTAGTATGACAGACTACAATGAGCAGTTCTTC. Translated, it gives CASSMTDYNEQFF.

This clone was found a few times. The CDR3 bases are TGTGCCAGCAGCTTAGATGTACGCTACGAGCAGTACTTC. Translation: CASSLDVRYEQYF. The chain links TRBV11-2 to TRBJ2-7; D uncertain. The CDR3 totals 13 residues. Trimming cost V 0 bases and J 3 bases, with 6 bases left between them. Germline CDR1 reads SGHAT; CDR2 reads FQNNGV.

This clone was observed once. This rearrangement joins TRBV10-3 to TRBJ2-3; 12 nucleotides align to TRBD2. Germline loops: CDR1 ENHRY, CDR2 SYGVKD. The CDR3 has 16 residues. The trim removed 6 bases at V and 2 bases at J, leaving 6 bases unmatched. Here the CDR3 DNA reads TGTGCCATCAGGGCGACTAGCGGGGGATCCACAGATACGCAGTATTTT. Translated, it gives CAIRATSGGSTDTQYF.

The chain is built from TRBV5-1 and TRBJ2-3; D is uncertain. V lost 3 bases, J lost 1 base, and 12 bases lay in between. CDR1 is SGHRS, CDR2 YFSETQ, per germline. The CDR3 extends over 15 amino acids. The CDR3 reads CASSSSVAGTDTQYF. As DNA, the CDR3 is TGCGCCAGCAGCTCGTCGGTGGCGGGCACAGATACGCAGTATTTT. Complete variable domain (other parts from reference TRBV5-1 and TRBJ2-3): KAGVTQTPRYLIKTRGQQVTLSCSPISGHRSVSWYQQTPGQGLQFLFEYFSETQRNKGNFPGRFSGRQFSNSRSEMNVSTLELGDSALYLCASSSSVAGTDTQYFGPGTRLTVL.

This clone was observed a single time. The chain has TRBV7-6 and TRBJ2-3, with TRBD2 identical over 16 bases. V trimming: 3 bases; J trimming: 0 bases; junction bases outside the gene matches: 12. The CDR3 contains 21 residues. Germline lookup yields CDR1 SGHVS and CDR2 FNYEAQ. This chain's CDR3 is CASSFYGTSGGAIKSTDTQYF. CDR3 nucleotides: TGTGCCAGCAGCTTCTACGGGACTAGCGGGGGGGCGATTAAAAGCACAGATACGCAGTATTTT.

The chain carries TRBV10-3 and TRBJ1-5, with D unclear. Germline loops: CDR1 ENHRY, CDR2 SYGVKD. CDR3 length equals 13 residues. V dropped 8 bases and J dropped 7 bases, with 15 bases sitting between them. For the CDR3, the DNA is TGTGCCATCTCGGAGGAAGCGGAACAGCCCCAGCATTTT. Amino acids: CAISEEAEQPQHF.

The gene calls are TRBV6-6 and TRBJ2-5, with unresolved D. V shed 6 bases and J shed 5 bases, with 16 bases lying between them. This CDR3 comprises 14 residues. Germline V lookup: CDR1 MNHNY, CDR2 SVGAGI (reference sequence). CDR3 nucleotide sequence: TGTGCCAGCAGCCAACTCGGGCCTGGGGAGACCCAGTACTTC. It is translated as CASSQLGPGETQYF.